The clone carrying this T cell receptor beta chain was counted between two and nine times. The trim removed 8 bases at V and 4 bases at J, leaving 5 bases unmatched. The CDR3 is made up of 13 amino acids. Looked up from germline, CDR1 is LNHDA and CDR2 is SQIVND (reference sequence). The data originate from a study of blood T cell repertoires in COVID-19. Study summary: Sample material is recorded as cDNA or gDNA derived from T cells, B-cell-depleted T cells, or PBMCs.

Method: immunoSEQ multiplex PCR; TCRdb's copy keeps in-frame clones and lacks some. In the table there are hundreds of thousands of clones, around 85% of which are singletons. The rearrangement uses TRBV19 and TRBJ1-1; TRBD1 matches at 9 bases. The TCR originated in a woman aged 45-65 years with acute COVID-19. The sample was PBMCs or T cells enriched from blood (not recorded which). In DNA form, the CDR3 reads TGTGCCAGTCGCACAGGGGGCCTCACTGAAGCTTTCTTT. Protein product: CASRTGGLTEAFF.